This TCR beta chain was recorded in a study of T-cell reconstitution after alpha-beta-depleted transplantation in children. Overall study findings and caveats: Where some patients showed high TCRbeta diversity at day 60, it came from recipient T cells and thymic progenitors that had survived.

A word on this clonotype: What it binds is not known.

Germline V gene sequence: CDR1 SGHRS, CDR2 YFSETQ. The CDR3 runs 17 residues. The junction had 3 bases not matched to a gene; V was cut back by 0 bases and J by 0 bases. Unique molecular identifiers were incorporated into the prepared TCRbeta library. From the PCR reads, TCRdb called clonotypes with MiXCR, one entry per CDR3 protein. The sample includes more than 400,000 distinct CDR3 sequences, roughly an eighth seen only once; the top ten take around 13%. The chain employs TRBV5-1 and TRBJ2-1; TRBD2 aligns across 10 bases. The receptor was isolated from a female patient between 2 and 15 years old who had a stem cell transplant for aplastic anemia, so the T cells may come from the graft donor. The sample consisted of PBMCs, mostly from graft donor cells, taken 180 days after TCRalphabeta/CD19-depleted stem cell transplant. The CDR3 nucleotides are TGCGCCAGCAGCTTGGGCGGACTAGCGGACTCCTACAATGAGCAGTTCTTC. Translation: CASSLGGLADSYNEQFF.